A single sample is the source of the 19 T cell receptor beta chains below, sequenced in a study of cytomegalovirus exposure and HLA in healthy donors. Repertoires were generated with immunoSEQ multiplex PCR, while TCRdb's copy carries only in-frame clones and drops some. The sample lists roughly 190,000 clones, approximately 85% occurring once. The material sequenced was PBMCs. Receptor source: a woman aged 18-29 years in good health and CMV-seronegative.

The J gene is TRBJ2-7, the V gene TRBV4-1, with D unclear. V was shortened by 6 bases and J by 3 bases, with 21 bases between the two germline ends. The length of the CDR3 is 16 residues. CDR1 is MGHRA and CDR2 is YSYEKL in the germline V gene. Here the CDR3 DNA reads TGCGCCAGCAGACACGCTGAAAGCGACGTGGACTACGAGCAGTACTTC. This translates into CASRHAESDVDYEQYF.

The V and J genes are TRBV4-1 and TRBJ2-1, with a possible D match to TRBD1 (5 bases). CDR1 and CDR2 (germline): MGHRA, YSYEKL. Trimming pared 0 bases from V and 5 bases from J, leaving 11 bases between. The CDR3 length is 15 residues. CDR3: CASSQDSKQDNEQFF. CDR3 sequence (DNA): TGCGCCAGCAGCCAAGATAGTAAACAGGACAATGAGCAGTTCTTC.

V usage is TRBV4-2 and J usage is TRBJ1-2; D gene ambiguous. The CDR3 is 15 residues long. Germline assignment: CDR1 LGHNA and CDR2 YNFKEQ. V was shortened by 2 bases and J by 3 bases, with 13 bases between the two germline ends. The CDR3 sequence is CASSQLTARDYGYTF. CDR3 bases: TGTGCCAGCAGCCAACTCACAGCAAGAGACTATGGCTACACCTTC.

This clone was recorded a few times. CDR3: CAWSEGLAGEGDTQYF. CDR3 DNA: TGTGCCTGGAGTGAGGGACTAGCGGGGGAGGGTGATACGCAGTATTTT. The rearrangement joins TRBV30 to TRBJ2-3, with 14 bases aligning to TRBD2. CDR1 is GTSNPN, CDR2 SVGIG, per germline (reference sequence). The CDR3 sequence is 16 residues long. Germline trimming cut 1 base from V and 6 bases from J; bases unmatched to any gene: 6.

This chain joins TRBV30 and TRBJ2-7, with D perhaps TRBD1 (7 bases). In germline, CDR1 is GTSNPN, CDR2 SVGIG (reference sequence). V was clipped by 3 bases and J by 7 bases, with 16 bases between them. The CDR3 totals 13 residues. The CDR3 region has the DNA TGTGCCTGGAGGGGAGACAGGGCGGGAGAGCAGTACTTC. Translated, it gives CAWRGDRAGEQYF.

V and J are TRBV29-1 and TRBJ2-5; a weak D match, TRBD1 (6 bases). V was cut by 4 bases and J by 5 bases, with 14 bases left in between. The CDR3 spans 13 residues. Germline CDR1 and CDR2: SQVTM and ANQGSEA. This CDR3 is CSVAGGGGETQYF. The CDR3 bases are TGCAGCGTTGCTGGGGGCGGTGGGGAGACCCAGTACTTC.

The CDR3 nucleotides read TGTGCCAGGGAGACCGGGAGCGAGCAGTTCTTC. Translating gives CARETGSEQFF. This chain uses TRBV6-9 with TRBJ2-1; TRBD2 is a possible D gene (6 bases). The CDR3 has 11 amino acids. Germline V lookup: CDR1 MNHGY, CDR2 SVAAGI. V lost 9 bases and J 10 bases, leaving 13 bases between the germline ends.

The rearrangement links TRBV9 to TRBJ1-2; 8 nucleotides align to TRBD1. Trimming removed 6 bases from V and 6 bases from J; junction bases left unmatched: 13. CDR1 is SGDLS and CDR2 is YYNGEE in the germline V gene. This CDR3 is 15 amino acids long. CDR3 residues: CASTAFQGAKNGYTF. The CDR3 DNA reads as TGTGCCAGCACCGCCTTTCAGGGGGCCAAGAATGGCTACACCTTC.

The rearrangement uses TRBV13 and TRBJ2-7; 9 bases line up with TRBD1. Unmatched junction bases numbered 0, after V lost 0 bases and J lost 6 bases. Germline CDR1 PRHDT, CDR2 FYEKMQ (reference sequence). The CDR3 contains 13 residues. The CDR3 is CASSLGTGGEQYF. DNA of the CDR3: TGTGCCAGCAGCTTAGGGACAGGGGGCGAGCAGTACTTC.

The CDR3 protein is CASSQVNRGRKNEQFF. DNA for the CDR3: TGCGCCAGCAGCCAAGTTAACAGGGGCCGAAAGAATGAGCAGTTCTTC. The chain links TRBV4-1 to TRBJ2-1; 7 nucleotides match TRBD1. Looked up from germline, CDR1 is MGHRA and CDR2 is YSYEKL. V shed 1 base, J shed 7 bases, and the junction held 10 bases outside the gene matches. The CDR3 runs 16 residues.

The rearrangement uses TRBV4-1 and TRBJ1-1; 7 positions match TRBD1. CDR3 length: 15 residues. V was pared by 5 bases and J by 1 base, with 7 bases of the junction left unmatched. Germline CDR1 and CDR2: MGHRA and YSYEKL. The CDR3 region has the DNA TGCGCCAGCAGCAATCCCGGGACAGAGAACACTGAAGCTTTCTTT. Translated, it gives CASSNPGTENTEAFF.

The V call is TRBV5-1, the J call TRBJ1-1; D is perhaps TRBD1 (5 bases). This CDR3 contains 12 residues. Germline assignment: CDR1 SGHRS and CDR2 YFSETQ. Trimming removed 5 bases at V and 11 bases at J, with 16 bases between. DNA of the CDR3: TGCGCCAGCAGTCTAGGCGGGGAGGGGGCTTTCTTT. It specifies CASSLGGEGAFF.

This chain links TRBV5-4 with TRBJ2-7; 12 nucleotides line up with TRBD1. Germline V CDR1 and CDR2: SGHNT, YYREEE (reference sequence). The CDR3 consists of 15 residues. Losses at the gene ends were 4 bases for V and 2 bases for J; bases not matched to a gene: 4. CDR3 nucleotides: TGTGCCAGCAGCGCGGGACAGGGGGCCCCCTACGAGCAGTACTTC. Amino acid sequence: CASSAGQGAPYEQYF.

V gene TRBV6-5 combines with J gene TRBJ2-7; D unclear. The length of the CDR3 is 13 residues. Germline-derived CDR1 and CDR2 are MNHEY and SVGAGI. V lost 4 bases and J 6 bases, leaving 13 bases between the germline ends. The CDR3 loop is CASSSERSGEQYF. CDR3 sequence (DNA): TGTGCCAGCAGTTCCGAGAGGTCGGGCGAGCAGTACTTC.

V is TRBV15 and J is TRBJ2-5; tentatively, D is TRBD1 (5 bases). Trimming cost V 10 bases and J 4 bases, with 19 bases left between them. The length of the CDR3 is 14 residues. Germline V gives CDR1 LNHNV, CDR2 YYDKDF (reference sequence). The CDR3 sequence is CASVKTGQGETQYF. CDR3 DNA sequence: TGTGCCAGCGTGAAGACCGGGCAGGGAGAGACCCAGTACTTC.

The chain employs TRBV20-1 and TRBJ2-7; no firm D call. Germline V CDR1 and CDR2: DFQATT, SNEGSKA (reference sequence). V lost 4 bases and J lost 6, with 10 bases in between. The CDR3 has 11 amino acids. Written as DNA, the CDR3 is TGCAGTGCTACTCAGTCCCGCGAGCAGTACTTC. It is translated as CSATQSREQYF.

This clone was seen a single time. The V gene is TRBV5-1, the J gene TRBJ2-3, with 7 positions matching TRBD1. With V trimmed by 2 bases and J by 2 bases, 5 bases remained unmatched. Looked up from germline, CDR1 is SGHRS and CDR2 is YFSETQ. This CDR3 comprises 15 residues. In DNA form, the CDR3 reads TGCGCCAGCAGCTTACACAAGGGGGCCACAGATACGCAGTATTTT. Protein sequence: CASSLHKGATDTQYF.

The V and J genes are TRBV5-1 and TRBJ1-2; TRBD1 matches 10 bases. After removal of 0 bases from V and 6 bases from J, the junction contained 5 bases not matched to a gene. This CDR3 spans 15 amino acids. CDR1 and CDR2 from the germline V gene are SGHRS and YFSETQ. CDR3 sequence: CASSLALGQGDGYTF. The CDR3 nucleotides read TGCGCCAGCAGCTTGGCTCTAGGACAGGGGGATGGCTACACCTTC. Based on the CDR3 plus reference TRBV5-1 and TRBJ1-2, the full variable domain is KAGVTQTPRYLIKTRGQQVTLSCSPISGHRSVSWYQQTPGQGLQFLFEYFSETQRNKGNFPGRFSGRQFSNSRSEMNVSTLELGDSALYLCASSLALGQGDGYTFGSGTRLTVV.

This chain links TRBV10-3 with TRBJ2-5; 11 bases align to TRBD2. J was trimmed by 6 bases and V by 8 bases; bases with no gene match: 8. The CDR3 runs 14 residues. Germline CDR1 is ENHRY and CDR2 is SYGVKD. CDR3 DNA sequence: TGTGCCATCGGGGGAACTAGCGGGGGACAGACCCAGTACTTC. Protein: CAIGGTSGGQTQYF.